This is a list of T cell receptor beta chains from one sample in a study of blood T cell repertoires in COVID-19. Profiled with immunoSEQ multiplex PCR; TCRdb holds only in-frame clones, not every one. The table has more than 150,000 clones, under 90% seen once. Input material: peripheral blood. These receptors were taken from a man in his sixties with acute or convalescent COVID-19. Both conserved end residues are part of each CDR3. The D gene is left open where the match is weak. For some rows the clone size is stated as once, few or many, or as a class when expanded; others skip it.

V,D,J,size,DNA,CDR3
TRBV19,.,TRBJ1-4,.,TGTGCCACCCGGAGAGGGCCCAATGAAAAACTGTTTTTT,CATRRGPNEKLFF
TRBV7-2,.,TRBJ2-4,.,TGTGCCAGCAGCTTAGGTCCTATCAGGGGCCTAGCCAAAAACATTCAGTACTTC,CASSLGPIRGLAKNIQYF
TRBV6-5,.,TRBJ1-2,.,TGTGCCAGCAGTTACTCACAAACCGCCTACTATGGCTACACCTTC,CASSYSQTAYYGYTF
TRBV6-2/TRBV6-3,TRBD1,TRBJ1-6,.,TGTGCCAGCAGTCGGGACAGGAGGAATAATTCACCCCTCCACTTT,CASSRDRRNNSPLHF
TRBV18,.,TRBJ2-7,.,TGTGCCAGCCGTGACACAGGGAAAGTGCACGAGCAGTACTTC,CASRDTGKVHEQYF
TRBV10-3,.,TRBJ2-3,.,TGTGCCATCAGTGGGAGTTCAGATACGCAGTATTTT,CAISGSSDTQYF
TRBV28,TRBD1,TRBJ1-1,.,TGTGCCAGCAGTCTCACCCACACAGGGGCTGAAGCTTTCTTT,CASSLTHTGAEAFF
TRBV14,.,TRBJ2-7,.,TGTGCCAGCAGCCAACACGTGGGGAACCCGGGGGAGCAGTACTTC,CASSQHVGNPGEQYF
TRBV6-5,.,TRBJ2-7,many,TGTGCCAGCAGTACGGGGGGCCTGGCCTACGAGCAGTACTTC,CASSTGGLAYEQYF
TRBV5-1,.,TRBJ2-6,.,TGCGCCAGCACGCGGTGGGGCCAGGGCCTCTCTGGGGCCAACGTCCTGACTTTC,CASTRWGQGLSGANVLTF
TRBV6-2/TRBV6-3,.,TRBJ2-7,.,TGTGCCAGCAGTTACGGACACTACGAGCAGTACTTC,CASSYGHYEQYF
TRBV6-6,TRBD2,TRBJ2-1,.,TGTGCCAGCAGGTCCGGGACTAGCGGGACTGATGAGCAGTTCTTC,CASRSGTSGTDEQFF
TRBV11-2,TRBD1,TRBJ2-1,.,TGTGCCAGCAGCTTAGATAGGACAGGTCCCTCAGCGCAGTTCTTC,CASSLDRTGPSAQFF
TRBV10-3,.,TRBJ1-2,.,TGTGCCATCAGTGAGTCCCAGGGCACTAATGGCTACACCTTC,CAISESQGTNGYTF
TRBV7-9,.,TRBJ1-2,few,TGTGCCAGCAGCCCGTCCCCTTCCCGGTACGGCTACACCTTC,CASSPSPSRYGYTF
TRBV7-9,.,TRBJ2-1,.,TGTGCCAGCAGCCCTCCGGGGGTTGAGTACAATGAGCAGTTCTTC,CASSPPGVEYNEQFF
TRBV7-2,TRBD1,TRBJ2-5,few,TGTGCCAGCAGCCCAGGACAGGTAGAGACCCAGTACTTC,CASSPGQVETQYF
TRBV24-1,.,TRBJ2-3,.,TGTGCCACCAGTGATTTCCCGCAGGGGAAAGGAAGCACAGATACGCAGTATTTT,CATSDFPQGKGSTDTQYF
TRBV4-2,TRBD1,TRBJ1-1,.,TGTGCCAGCAGCCCCCGGGACAGGGCGATGAACACTGAAGCTTTCTTT,CASSPRDRAMNTEAFF
TRBV24-1,TRBD2,TRBJ2-3,.,TGTGCCACCTCGGGAACTAGCGGGGGGGCAGATACGCAGTATTTT,CATSGTSGGADTQYF
TRBV12-2,.,TRBJ1-2,.,TGTGCAAGTCGCTTATACGGGACAGATGCATCTGATGGCTACACCTTC,CASRLYGTDASDGYTF
TRBV4-1,TRBD2,TRBJ2-2,.,TGCGCCAGCAGCCCTATTAGCGGGAGAGAGAACACCGGGGAGCTGTTTTTT,CASSPISGRENTGELFF
TRBV28,.,TRBJ2-1,.,TGTGCCAGCAGAAGAATCGGCGGCTCCTACAATGAGCAGTTCTTC,CASRRIGGSYNEQFF
TRBV24-1,.,TRBJ2-5,.,TGTGCCACCCCCAACGTACTCCGCCGGGAGACCCAGTACTTC,CATPNVLRRETQYF
TRBV18,TRBD1,TRBJ2-3,once,TGTGCCAGCTCACCCCGGACAGGGGTGGCAGATACGCAGTATTTT,CASSPRTGVADTQYF
TRBV7-9,TRBD1,TRBJ2-1,.,TGTGCCAGCAGCTTGTCCGGGACAGGGTTTAGAAATGAGCAGTTCTTC,CASSLSGTGFRNEQFF
TRBV27,.,TRBJ2-2,.,TGTGCCAGCAGTTTCTTCGGACGGACAAACACCGGGGAGCTGTTTTTT,CASSFFGRTNTGELFF
TRBV7-2,TRBD1,TRBJ2-6,.,TGTGCCAGCAGCTTAGTAGGGACAGGGGGGAGCTCTGGGGCCAACGTCCTGACTTTC,CASSLVGTGGSSGANVLTF
TRBV10-3,.,TRBJ1-2,few,TGTGCCATCAGGGGGACAAGCCACAAGAACTATGGCTACACCTTC,CAIRGTSHKNYGYTF
TRBV5-1,.,TRBJ1-1,.,TGCGCCAGCAGCTACGACAGCATGAACACTGAAGCTTTCTTT,CASSYDSMNTEAFF
TRBV9,TRBD2,TRBJ2-1,.,TGTGCCAGCAGCGTAGACCCGGGAGGGGCCTACAATGAGCAGTTCTTC,CASSVDPGGAYNEQFF
TRBV19,.,TRBJ1-2,few,TGTGCCAGTACTGCCACCGGGTATGGCTACACCTTC,CASTATGYGYTF
TRBV18,.,TRBJ1-2,.,TGTGCCAGCTCACCACCGGCAGGGCCTAGCGTCTTTAACTATGGCTACACCTTC,CASSPPAGPSVFNYGYTF
TRBV27,.,TRBJ2-1,few,TGTGCCAGCAGTTCAGGGCGGTCCTACAATGAGCAGTTCTTC,CASSSGRSYNEQFF
TRBV7-2,.,TRBJ2-3,few,TGTGCCAGCAGCTTAGTTTTTCAAGATACGCAGTATTTT,CASSLVFQDTQYF
TRBV7-3,TRBD1,TRBJ1-2,.,TGTGCCAGCAGCTCCCAAACAGGGGTCTCTAACTATGGCTACACCTTC,CASSSQTGVSNYGYTF
TRBV28,TRBD1,TRBJ1-3,.,TGTGCCAGCAGTTCTGACAGGGCCGGAAACACCATATATTTT,CASSSDRAGNTIYF
TRBV6-6,TRBD1,TRBJ1-3,.,TGTGCCAGCAGATATAGACAGGGCCCTGGAAACACCATATATTTT,CASRYRQGPGNTIYF
TRBV6-5,TRBD1,TRBJ1-3,.,TGTGCCGGACAGGAGTTCTCTGGAAACACCATATATTTT,CAGQEFSGNTIYF
TRBV3-1/TRBV3-2,.,TRBJ1-6,once,TGTGCCAGCAGCCAAGACCAGGCGGGGAGTGGTTCACCCCTCCACTTT,CASSQDQAGSGSPLHF
TRBV15,.,TRBJ2-4,.,TGTGCCACCAGCAGAGATCTAGGAAACATTCAGTACTTC,CATSRDLGNIQYF
TRBV6-5,.,TRBJ2-1,.,TGTGCCAGCAGTTACGCCTCGGGGCAGGGGGAGCAGTTCTTC,CASSYASGQGEQFF
TRBV4-2,TRBD2,TRBJ2-5,once,TGTGCCAGCAGCCAAGATGTGCTAGCGGGGGGGCGAAGGGAGACCCAGTACTTC,CASSQDVLAGGRRETQYF
TRBV18,TRBD1,TRBJ2-5,.,TGTGCCAGCTCACCTTCGACAGGGCGAGTAGAGACCCAGTACTTC,CASSPSTGRVETQYF
TRBV29-1,.,TRBJ2-7,.,TGCAGCGTTGAACAAACCGCGGGGAGTTCCTACGAGCAGTACTTC,CSVEQTAGSSYEQYF
TRBV7-2,.,TRBJ2-7,.,TGTGCCAGCAGCTTTCAGGTGGGCTCTTCCTACGAGCAGTACTTC,CASSFQVGSSYEQYF
TRBV18,.,TRBJ1-1,.,TGTGCCAGCTCACCCTTCGATTCGGGTGAAGCTTTCTTT,CASSPFDSGEAFF
TRBV6-2/TRBV6-3,TRBD1,TRBJ2-4,.,TGTGCCAGCAGTTACACGGGGACAGGGGGGCAAAACATTCAGTACTTC,CASSYTGTGGQNIQYF
TRBV6-5,.,TRBJ2-5,.,TGTGCCAGCAGTTATCTGGGTGGAGGGCAAGAGACCCAGTACTTC,CASSYLGGGQETQYF
TRBV7-7,.,TRBJ2-2,.,TGTGCTAGCAGCTCATCCGGGGTGGGGACCGGGGAGCTGTTTTTT,CASSSSGVGTGELFF
TRBV27,.,TRBJ1-1,.,TGTGCCAGCAGTTTTTTGGGAGATTTGGCTTTCTTT,CASSFLGDLAFF
TRBV12-5,.,TRBJ2-1,.,TGTGCTAGTGGTTTGGGACTAGAGCAGTTCTTC,CASGLGLEQFF
TRBV5-1,TRBD2,TRBJ2-3,.,TGCGCCAGCAGCTGGGGACTAGCGGGAGGGCCGCGGGCAGATACGCAGTATTTT,CASSWGLAGGPRADTQYF